This T cell receptor beta chain was profiled in a study of siplizumab effects on memory and regulatory T cells. Germline V gene lookup returns CDR1 SEHNR and CDR2 FQNEAQ (reference sequence). CDR3 length: 15 amino acids. Trimming left V 5 bases short and J 0 bases short, with 11 bases between. TCRdb's copy holds only in-frame clones and misses some; the assay was immunoSEQ multiplex PCR. The sample records 95,000 to 100,000 clones, about nine tenths being singletons. The source material was non-Treg CD4+ T cells sorted from blood. This chain links TRBV7-9 with TRBJ2-1; D perhaps matches TRBD1 (5 bases). This clonotype was sampled from a human donor in good health. CDR3: CASSPTGHSYNEQFF. The CDR3 DNA is TGTGCCAGCAGCCCAACCGGACACTCCTACAATGAGCAGTTCTTC.